The next 8 T cell receptor beta chains were all read from a single sample in a study of shared T cell receptors in the human thymus. Data came from immunoSEQ multiplex PCR; TCRdb stores just in-frame clones and leaves some out. The sample holds about 380,000 clones, 95% seen once. The sequenced sample was thymocytes. These receptors were taken from a human donor.

The gene calls are TRBV6-5 and TRBJ1-5, with D perhaps TRBD1 (5 bases). V lost 6 bases to trimming and J lost 5 bases, with 17 bases between them. Per the germline V gene, CDR1 is MNHEY and CDR2 is SVGAGI. The CDR3 is made up of 15 amino acids. This chain's CDR3 is CASRPTEGGDQPQHF. The DNA for the CDR3 is TGTGCCAGCAGACCGACTGAGGGAGGGGATCAGCCCCAGCATTTT.

This chain uses TRBV30 with TRBJ2-7; a weak D match, TRBD1 (6 bases). Germline V lookup: CDR1 GTSNPN, CDR2 SVGIG (reference sequence). The CDR3 covers 12 residues. V was pared by 8 bases and J by 6 bases, with 17 bases between. The CDR3 here is CAGWALDSEQYF. CDR3 DNA sequence: TGTGCCGGGTGGGCCCTGGACAGCGAGCAGTACTTC. Together with reference TRBV30 and TRBJ2-7, the CDR3 gives the full variable domain: SQTIHQWPATLVQPVGSPLSLECTVEGTSNPNLYWYRQAAGRGLQLLFYSVGIGQISSEVPQNLSASRPQDRQFILSSKKLLLSDSGFYLCAGWALDSEQYFGPGTRLTVT.

J is TRBJ2-1 and V is TRBV7-9; 14 bases agree with TRBD2. The CDR3 has 19 residues. Unmatched junction bases numbered 6, after V lost 1 base and J lost 1 base. Germline CDR1 SEHNR, CDR2 FQNEAQ (reference sequence). CDR3 sequence: CASSLEGLAGVSSYNEQFF. The CDR3 DNA is TGTGCCAGCAGCTTAGAGGGACTAGCGGGAGTTTCTTCCTACAATGAGCAGTTCTTC.

To note about this clone: The junction departs from the called germline gene at one end, perhaps through a read error. The chain combines TRBV7-9 with TRBJ2-7; 7 bases align to TRBD2. In germline, CDR1 is SEHNR, CDR2 FQNEAQ (reference sequence). The CDR3 covers 12 residues. The CDR3: CASSVAGDEQYF. The CDR3 DNA is TGTGCCAGCAGCGTAGCGGGCGACGAGCAGTACTTC.

The chain uses TRBV13 and TRBJ1-1; 7 bases line up with TRBD1. V trimming: 6 bases; J trimming: 4 bases; junction bases outside the gene matches: 2. The CDR3 is made up of 12 amino acids. Germline-derived CDR1 and CDR2 are PRHDT and FYEKMQ (reference sequence). CDR3 sequence: CASRNRGTEAFF. CDR3 nucleotide sequence: TGTGCCAGCAGGAACAGGGGCACTGAAGCTTTCTTT. Using reference TRBV13 and TRBJ1-1 for the parts outside the CDR3, the full variable domain is AAGVIQSPRHLIKEKRETATLKCYPIPRHDTVYWYQQGPGQDPQFLISFYEKMQSDKGSIPDRFSAQQFSDYHSELNMSSLELGDSALYFCASRNRGTEAFFGQGTRLTVV.

The table lists this clone with a count of one. This sequence joins TRBV2 and TRBJ2-1; D gene ambiguous. Germline CDR1 reads SNHLY; CDR2 reads FYNNEI. The CDR3 spans 16 residues. V was trimmed by 6 bases and J by 3 bases, leaving 18 bases between them. Written as DNA, the CDR3 is TGTGCCAGCAGAACCAAACTGATAAACGACTACAATGAGCAGTTCTTC. Protein sequence: CASRTKLINDYNEQFF.

This chain links TRBV10-3 with TRBJ2-7, with D perhaps TRBD2 (6 bases). V dropped 10 bases and J dropped 0 bases, with 16 bases sitting between them. Germline CDR1 reads ENHRY; CDR2 reads SYGVKD. The CDR3 totals 14 residues. The CDR3 DNA reads TGTGCCAGCCGGGCGGGATTCCTCTCCTACGAGCAGTACTTC. It specifies CASRAGFLSYEQYF.

This sequence joins TRBV28 and TRBJ2-7; 7 bases are a match to TRBD1. V lost 3 bases, J lost 5 bases, and 7 bases stayed unmatched. The V gene's germline CDR1 is MDHEN and CDR2 SYDVKM. This CDR3 has 14 residues. The CDR3 DNA is TGTGCCAGCAGTTTTACAGGGGTGCTGGACGAGCAGTACTTC. This codes for CASSFTGVLDEQYF.